Listed below are T cell receptor beta chains from one sample, sequenced in a study of post-analysis software for immune sequencing data. TCRdb re-derived calls from the PCR reads in MiXCR, one entry per CDR3 protein. The sample has approximately 660,000 distinct CDR3 sequences, around 60% seen once. The sequencing input was blood. The origin of the receptors is a girl between 2 and 10 years old with multiple sclerosis. Each CDR3 is given with its conserved first and last residue. Each record gives: J gene, D gene, V gene, CDR3 length, clone size, CDR3 DNA, CDR3 protein. The D gene is left open where the match is weak. Not every row has a clone size; where given, it reads once, few, many or a size class.

>TRBJ2-1|-|TRBV7-9|15|-
TGTGCCAGCAGCGACTTAGGCTCCCTTGCGTTCGAGCAGTTCTTC
CASSDLGSLAFEQFF
>TRBJ2-1|-|TRBV3-1|15|few
TGTGCCAGCAGCCCCCCTGTCGGTGGGCCCAATGAGCAGTTCTTC
CASSPPVGGPNEQFF
>TRBJ1-2|-|TRBV2|14|-
TGTGCCAGCAGTGAGCAGTTGTCGGACTATGGCTACACCTTC
CASSEQLSDYGYTF
>TRBJ2-1|-|TRBV6-2/TRBV6-3|11|few
TGTGCCAGCAGACTTTACAGAGAGCAGTTCTTC
CASRLYREQFF
>TRBJ2-3|-|TRBV5-1|15|-
TGCGCCAGCAGCTTGGAGGCGGAAAGCACAGATACGCAGTATTTT
CASSLEAESTDTQYF
>TRBJ2-7|-|TRBV9|14|-
TGTGCCAGCAGCGTAGGAGGGACCGCCTACGAGCAGTACTTC
CASSVGGTAYEQYF
>TRBJ2-7|-|TRBV6-5|15|-
TGTGCCAGCAGTTACGCGGTAGACTCCTACAATGAGCAGTACTTC
CASSYAVDSYNEQYF
>TRBJ2-5|-|TRBV29-1|13|few
TGCAGCGTTGAAGGGGGTTACCAAGAGACCCAGTACTTC
CSVEGGYQETQYF
>TRBJ2-1|-|TRBV9|16|-
TGTGCCAGCAGCGTAGGCGGGGGGACAGTAAGTAATGAGCAGTTCTTC
CASSVGGGTVSNEQFF
>TRBJ2-1|-|TRBV5-1|20|-
TGCGCCAGCAGCTTGGAACGTATAATTCTTGGGAGAGCCTACAAGGATGAGCAGTTCTTC
CASSLERIILGRAYKDEQFF
>TRBJ1-2|-|TRBV5-1|14|once
TGCGCCAGCAGCTTGGACGGGCCAAACTATGGCTACACCTTC
CASSLDGPNYGYTF
>TRBJ2-3|-|TRBV20-1|14|few
TGCAGTGCGATGACAAGACCTAGCACAGATACGCAGTATTTT
CSAMTRPSTDTQYF
>TRBJ2-7|-|TRBV20-1|12|few
TGCAGTGCTAGCCGGGAGAGCTACGAGCAGTACTTC
CSASRESYEQYF
>TRBJ1-1|-|TRBV12-3/TRBV12-4|11|-
TGTGCCAGCAGTGAAACAGGGTCAGCTTTCTTT
CASSETGSAFF
>TRBJ2-7|-|TRBV7-8|15|-
TGTGCCAGCAGAGCTAGACTAGGATCCGCCTACGAGCAGTACTTC
CASRARLGSAYEQYF
>TRBJ2-5|-|TRBV5-1|14|few
TGCGCCAGCAGCAGGGGGGGCTACCAAGAGACCCAGTACTTC
CASSRGGYQETQYF
>TRBJ2-7|-|TRBV6-6|14|few
TGTGCCAGCAGCCCCCTGGTCCGCTCGGACGAGCAGTACTTC
CASSPLVRSDEQYF
>TRBJ1-2|TRBD1|TRBV18|16|-
TGTGCCAGCTCACCAATTAAAGGGACAGGGACCTATGGCTACACCTTC
CASSPIKGTGTYGYTF
>TRBJ2-1|TRBD2|TRBV2|16|few
TGTGCCAGCAGTAGCGGGGGGCGGAGCTCCTACAATGAGCAGTTCTTC
CASSSGGRSSYNEQFF
>TRBJ2-1|-|TRBV14|14|-
TGTGCCAGCGGAGGACGGGACCGATACAATGAGCAGTTCTTC
CASGGRDRYNEQFF
>TRBJ1-2|TRBD1|TRBV27|14|few
TGTGCCAGCAGTTGGGACAGGGACATCTATGGCTACACCTTC
CASSWDRDIYGYTF
>TRBJ1-2|-|TRBV6-1|12|-
TGTGCCAGCAGCGAGGAGGCTTATGGCTACACCTTC
CASSEEAYGYTF
>TRBJ1-2|-|TRBV7-9|15|once
TGTGCCAGCAAAATAGCAGGGATAGAAGACTATGGCTACACCTTC
CASKIAGIEDYGYTF
>TRBJ2-1|-|TRBV29-1|13|-
TGCAGCGTTCTAGCCGGCTCCTACAATGAGCAGTTCTTC
CSVLAGSYNEQFF
>TRBJ2-3|-|TRBV7-9|12|-
TGTGCCTCCTCGCGGGGGCTGGATACGCTGTATTTT
CASSRGLDTLYF
>TRBJ2-7|TRBD2|TRBV10-1|15|few
TGCGCCAGCAGTGAGTATGCGGGAGCGGTCCACGAGCAGTACTTC
CASSEYAGAVHEQYF